The rows below give T cell receptor beta chains drawn from one sample of a study of T cell responses to AZD1222 COVID-19 vaccine. The assay was immunoSEQ multiplex PCR, and TCRdb's table has in-frame clones only and misses some. The sample gives fewer than 120,000 clones, 81% of which show up once; 3.5% to 5% is in the top ten. Sequenced here: peripheral blood, sampled on day 0 of AZD1222 vaccination. Every receptor here comes from an adult in good health. Both conserved end residues are trimmed from each CDR3.

v_gene: TRBV9; CDR3aa: ASSAGATGGIETQY
v_gene: TRBV6-5; CDR3aa: ASSYSRSSGNTIY
v_gene: TRBV7-8; CDR3aa: ASSSGQGWQETQY
v_gene: TRBV5-8; CDR3aa: ASSPWGSNTEAF
v_gene: TRBV18; CDR3aa: ASSPNRQGANSPLH
v_gene: TRBV6-2/TRBV6-3; CDR3aa: ASSYFDTEAF
v_gene: TRBV9; CDR3aa: ASSGKTGLNTEAF
v_gene: TRBV6-6; CDR3aa: ATVVRAEGTEAF
v_gene: TRBV4-2; CDR3aa: ASSRPIHSGGVTDTQY
v_gene: TRBV11-1; CDR3aa: ASSSDRANTEAF
v_gene: TRBV6-5; CDR3aa: ASRGGRPSYEQY
v_gene: TRBV7-2; CDR3aa: ASSLTSSGNQPQH
v_gene: TRBV4-3; CDR3aa: ASSQEVRDNEQY
v_gene: TRBV18; CDR3aa: ASSQGLASTDTQY